A single sample is the source of the 29 T cell receptor beta chains below, sequenced in a study of blood T cell repertoires in COVID-19 (dated by TCRdb to 2020 to 2022). Libraries were made using the immunoSEQ multiplex PCR assay. The immuneACCESS repertoire file appears here via TCRdb, limited to in-frame rearrangements. These files lack a portion of the clones; in checked studies, under half of the deficit traces to unresolved V genes, and the cause of the others is not known. The table for this sample lists 150,000 to 200,000 clones; roughly 79% of them were counted only once. 12% of the sample lies in the top ten. The specimen sequenced was peripheral blood. The receptors come from an elderly woman with COVID-19, enrolled during active disease.

The V and J genes are TRBV6-6 and TRBJ2-7, with 7 bases that match TRBD1. This CDR3 spans 13 amino acids. V was pared by 8 bases and J by 0 bases, with 4 bases of the junction left unmatched. CDR1 and CDR2 from the germline V gene are MNHNY and SVGAGI (reference sequence). The CDR3 reads CASGDSFSYEQYF. In nucleotides, the CDR3 is TGTGCCAGCGGGGACAGCTTCTCCTACGAGCAGTACTTC.

The chain combines TRBV5-4 with TRBJ2-3; no reliable D call. Germline values: CDR1 SGHNT, CDR2 YYREEE (reference sequence). The ends were cut back, 0 bases at V and 1 base at J, with 6 bases in the middle. The CDR3 extends over 14 amino acids. The CDR3 DNA sequence: TGTGCCAGCAGCTTGGTCAGCGGCACAGATACGCAGTATTTT. Encoded protein: CASSLVSGTDTQYF.

This clone was picked up many times. V is TRBV10-2 and J is TRBJ2-7; possible D gene TRBD1, 6 bases. The CDR3 extends over 15 amino acids. V was shortened by 4 bases and J by 0 bases, with 13 bases between the two germline ends. CDR1 is WSHSY, CDR2 SAAADI, per germline. In nucleotides, the CDR3 is TGCGCCAGCAGTGGCTACAGGGAGAGCTCCTACGAGCAGTACTTC. It specifies CASSGYRESSYEQYF.

V usage is TRBV19 and J usage is TRBJ2-1, with TRBD2 matching over 10 bases. V dropped 6 bases and J dropped 3; count of bases not matched to a gene: 5. This CDR3 is built from 15 residues. Germline CDR1 and CDR2: LNHDA and SQIVND (reference sequence). Written as DNA, the CDR3 is TGTGCCAGTAGACCCCTAGCGGGGGACTACAATGAGCAGTTCTTC. It specifies CASRPLAGDYNEQFF.

This chain links TRBV4-1 with TRBJ2-3; D may be TRBD2 (6 bases). The germline gives CDR1 MGHRA, CDR2 YSYEKL. The V and J ends lost 4 bases and 2 bases respectively, with 19 bases between them. The CDR3 runs to 17 residues. The CDR3: CASSPRLMEGTTDTQYF. The CDR3 coding sequence is TGCGCCAGCAGCCCCCGACTAATGGAGGGAACCACAGATACGCAGTATTTT.

In DNA, the CDR3 is TGCAGTGCTAGTCTGCAGGTGCCTAATTCACCCCTCCACTTT. This translates into CSASLQVPNSPLHF. The chain recombines TRBV20-1 with TRBJ1-6, with D unresolved. V gave up 3 bases and J gave up 6 bases, with 12 bases separating them. Germline V gene sequence: CDR1 DFQATT, CDR2 SNEGSKA (reference sequence). The length of the CDR3 is 14 residues.

The CDR3 nucleotides are TGTGCCAGCCTGGGACAGGCGGCCCAGCATTTT. Its protein product is CASLGQAAQHF. V gene TRBV2 combines with J gene TRBJ1-5; 8 bases fit TRBD1. J was trimmed by 11 bases and V by 8 bases; bases with no gene match: 5. The CDR3 spans 11 residues. Germline V gene sequence: CDR1 SNHLY, CDR2 FYNNEI.

J is TRBJ1-2 and V is TRBV19; 7 nucleotides align to TRBD1. CDR3 length equals 15 residues. Germline-derived CDR1 and CDR2 are LNHDA and SQIVND (reference sequence). V was clipped by 6 bases and J by 7 bases; unmatched bases: 14. CDR3 sequence (DNA): TGTGCCAGTAGGCACACAGGGGCCCGTTTGAGTGGCTACACCTTC. Encoded protein: CASRHTGARLSGYTF.

This rearrangement joins TRBV9 to TRBJ1-1; a weak D match, TRBD1 (6 bases). The CDR3 has 16 residues. V was trimmed by 0 bases and J by 0 bases, leaving 12 bases between them. The V gene's germline CDR1 is SGDLS and CDR2 YYNGEE. CDR3 coding DNA: TGTGCCAGCAGCGTAGATCCAGGGGTCGTGAACACTGAAGCTTTCTTT. It encodes CASSVDPGVVNTEAFF. Variable domain in full (rest from reference TRBV9 and TRBJ1-1): DSGVTQTPKHLITATGQRVTLRCSPRSGDLSVYWYQQSLDQGLQFLIQYYNGEERAKGNILERFSAQQFPDLHSELNLSSLELGDSALYFCASSVDPGVVNTEAFFGQGTRLTVV.

The V gene is TRBV2, the J gene TRBJ2-5; D might be TRBD1 (6 bases). The germline gives CDR1 SNHLY, CDR2 FYNNEI. Trimming took off 7 bases at V and 1 base at J, with 16 bases between the two ends. The CDR3 length is 15 residues. The CDR3 DNA reads TGTGCCAGCACCACGACAGGTTCGCCCCAAGAGACCCAGTACTTC. Encoded protein: CASTTTGSPQETQYF.

Only one count was recorded for this clone. The gene calls are TRBV10-3 and TRBJ1-5; 7 bases agree with TRBD1. The CDR3 is 16 residues long. V shed 0 bases, J shed 3 bases, and the junction held 5 bases outside the gene matches. The germline V gene has CDR1 ENHRY and CDR2 SYGVKD. As DNA, the CDR3 is TGTGCCATCAGTGAGTCTCACAGGGGAAACAATCAGCCCCAGCATTTT. This sequence encodes CAISESHRGNNQPQHF.

The chain is built from TRBV5-1 and TRBJ2-6; D perhaps matches TRBD2 (6 bases). Per the germline V gene, CDR1 is SGHRS and CDR2 is YFSETQ. Trimming took off 0 bases at V and 7 bases at J, with 8 bases between the two ends. The CDR3 length is 14 residues. The CDR3 sequence: CASSLVGTANVLTF. CDR3 sequence (DNA): TGCGCCAGCAGCTTGGTAGGGACTGCCAACGTCCTGACTTTC. Drawing the rest from reference TRBV5-1 and TRBJ2-6, the complete variable domain is KAGVTQTPRYLIKTRGQQVTLSCSPISGHRSVSWYQQTPGQGLQFLFEYFSETQRNKGNFPGRFSGRQFSNSRSEMNVSTLELGDSALYLCASSLVGTANVLTFGAGSRLTVL.

On this clone itself: The identical CDR3 is also encoded by other nucleotide sequences in the sample. The rearrangement joins TRBV4-1 to TRBJ1-4; 8 nucleotides agree with TRBD1. The germline gives CDR1 MGHRA, CDR2 YSYEKL. Trimming removed 6 bases from V and 7 bases from J; junction bases left unmatched: 7. The CDR3 length is 14 residues. The CDR3 DNA reads as TGCGCCAGCAGTCCCGGGACAGGCGCTGAAAAACTGTTTTTT. This sequence encodes CASSPGTGAEKLFF.

This clone was counted once. The chain links TRBV6-2 or TRBV6-3 to TRBJ2-1, with TRBD2 matching 7 bases. The V and J ends lost 4 bases and 12 bases, in that order; junction bases with no gene match: 18. The CDR3 contains 16 residues. Germline lookup yields CDR1 MNHEY and CDR2 SVGEGT. The CDR3 protein is CASSSAGPKDGGRQFF. CDR3 nucleotides: TGTGCCAGCAGTTCAGCGGGACCTAAAGATGGGGGTCGGCAGTTCTTC.

The V and J genes are TRBV5-1 and TRBJ2-3, with 12 bases aligning to TRBD2. J gave up 2 bases and V 0 bases, and 4 bases lay outside the gene matches. CDR3 length equals 17 residues. The V gene's germline CDR1 is SGHRS and CDR2 YFSETQ. In nucleotides, the CDR3 is TGCGCCAGCAGCTTGGGGACTAGCGGGGCACACACAGATACGCAGTATTTT. Protein: CASSLGTSGAHTDTQYF.

This chain joins TRBV12-5 and TRBJ2-5, with TRBD1 as a possible D gene (6 bases). This CDR3 contains 14 residues. The V and J ends lost 3 bases and 7 bases respectively, with 15 bases between them. Germline values: CDR1 LGHNT, CDR2 FRNRAP. In DNA, the CDR3 is TGTGCTAGTGGTTTAGGGCAGGGGATCGGGACCCAGTACTTC. Its translation: CASGLGQGIGTQYF.

The CDR3 spells CASSLGEGEYGYTF. The CDR3 DNA follows: TGCGCCAGCAGCTTGGGAGAGGGGGAATATGGCTACACCTTC. This chain uses TRBV5-1 with TRBJ1-2; maybe TRBD1 (6 bases). The V and J ends lost 0 bases and 5 bases respectively, with 11 bases between them. CDR3 length: 14 amino acids. Germline lookup yields CDR1 SGHRS and CDR2 YFSETQ.

This clone was seen a few times. J is TRBJ2-7 and V is TRBV5-4; 12 bases agree with TRBD2. J gave up 5 bases and V 9 bases, and 9 bases lay outside the gene matches. Germline loops: CDR1 SGHNT, CDR2 YYREEE (reference sequence). CDR3 length: 14 amino acids. CDR3 sequence reads: CATQLAGGGNEQYF. CDR3 DNA sequence: TGTGCCACCCAACTAGCGGGAGGAGGCAACGAGCAGTACTTC.

V is TRBV4-1 and J is TRBJ2-6; D is unresolved. CDR3 length: 15 amino acids. V was shortened by 1 base and J by 0 bases, with 4 bases between the two germline ends. Germline V lookup: CDR1 MGHRA, CDR2 YSYEKL. The CDR3 region has the DNA TGCGCCAGCAGCCAAGGGGCCTCTGGGGCCAACGTCCTGACTTTC. Encoded protein: CASSQGASGANVLTF.

The CDR3 bases are TGCGCCAGCAGCAAGACAGCCCGCGATTACAATGAGCAGTTCTTC. Translation: CASSKTARDYNEQFF. V is TRBV5-1 and J is TRBJ2-1; D might be TRBD1 (5 bases). The germline V and J ends were trimmed by 4 bases and 4 bases, with 15 bases remaining between them. This CDR3 spans 15 amino acids. The germline CDR1 and CDR2 sequences are SGHRS and YFSETQ.

The chain joins TRBV28 to TRBJ2-2; the match to TRBD2 covers 12 bases. After removal of 5 bases from V and 4 bases from J, the junction contained 14 bases not matched to a gene. This CDR3 region has 19 residues. Looked up from germline, CDR1 is MDHEN and CDR2 is SYDVKM. CDR3 loop: CASSLLAGGPQVGTGELFF. The DNA of the CDR3 is TGTGCCAGCAGTCTGCTAGCGGGAGGGCCGCAGGTCGGCACCGGGGAGCTGTTTTTT. The full variable domain, its missing parts supplied by reference TRBV28 and TRBJ2-2, is DVKVTQSSRYLVKRTGEKVFLECVQDMDHENMFWYRQDPGLGLRLIYFSYDVKMKEKGDIPEGYSVSREKKERFSLILESASTNQTSMYLCASSLLAGGPQVGTGELFFGEGSRLTVL.

V gene TRBV5-1 combines with J gene TRBJ1-2; 12 positions agree with TRBD1. CDR1 SGHRS and CDR2 YFSETQ come from the germline V gene. Trimming at V came to 3 bases and at J to 2 bases, leaving 2 bases not matched to a gene. This CDR3 region has 15 residues. CDR3 residues: CASSWGTGGNYGYTF. CDR3 nucleotides: TGCGCCAGCAGCTGGGGGACAGGGGGCAACTATGGCTACACCTTC. Together with reference TRBV5-1 and TRBJ1-2, the CDR3 gives the full variable domain: KAGVTQTPRYLIKTRGQQVTLSCSPISGHRSVSWYQQTPGQGLQFLFEYFSETQRNKGNFPGRFSGRQFSNSRSEMNVSTLELGDSALYLCASSWGTGGNYGYTFGSGTRLTVV.

V is TRBV7-2 and J is TRBJ2-2; no clear D gene. V was clipped by 3 bases and J by 5 bases, with 7 bases between them. This CDR3 has 13 amino acids. Germline assignment: CDR1 SGHTA and CDR2 FQGNSA. CDR3 sequence: CASSFERTGELFF. CDR3 bases: TGTGCCAGCAGCTTCGAGAGAACCGGGGAGCTGTTTTTT.

The chain couples TRBV28 to TRBJ1-1; 9 bases fit TRBD1. V lost 4 bases to trimming and J lost 0 bases; unmatched junction nucleotides: 12. This CDR3 contains 18 residues. Germline CDR1 is MDHEN and CDR2 is SYDVKM. The CDR3 sequence is CASSSVRWTGVMNTEAFF. CDR3 coding DNA: TGTGCCAGCAGTTCCGTGCGTTGGACAGGGGTCATGAACACTGAAGCTTTCTTT.

The chain has TRBV6-5 and TRBJ2-7, with D unclear. CDR1 and CDR2 (germline): MNHEY, SVGAGI. This CDR3 has 15 residues. Trimming removed 2 bases from V and 0 bases from J, with 11 bases in between. The CDR3 reads CASSYVAKSSYEQYF. CDR3 nucleotides: TGTGCCAGCAGTTACGTTGCTAAGAGCTCCTACGAGCAGTACTTC.

V is TRBV5-6 and J is TRBJ2-2, with D maybe TRBD1 (5 bases). Germline CDR1 is SGHDT and CDR2 is YYEEEE. V lost 2 bases and J lost 6, with 11 bases in between. There are 14 residues in the CDR3. The chain's CDR3 is CASSFELRAGELFF. CDR3 nucleotide sequence: TGTGCCAGCAGCTTCGAACTCAGGGCCGGGGAGCTGTTTTTT. The whole variable domain, remainder taken from reference TRBV5-6 and TRBJ2-2, is DAGVTQSPTHLIKTRGQQVTLRCSPKSGHDTVSWYQQALGQGPQFIFQYYEEEERQRGNFPDRFSGHQFPNYSSELNVNALLLGDSALYLCASSFELRAGELFFGEGSRLTVL.

V usage is TRBV11-3 and J usage is TRBJ2-1; D might be TRBD2 (6 bases). The CDR3 runs to 16 residues. V gave up 1 base and J gave up 4 bases, with 14 bases separating them. Per the germline V gene, CDR1 is SGHNT and CDR2 is YENEEA. In DNA, the CDR3 is TGTGCCAGCAGCTTAGGTCGTGGAAGCGGGTACAATGAGCAGTTCTTC. Its translation: CASSLGRGSGYNEQFF.

V gene TRBV9 combines with J gene TRBJ2-3, with 8 bases identical to TRBD2. The germline CDR1 and CDR2 sequences are SGDLS and YYNGEE. V lost 7 bases and J lost 2; bases outside the gene matches: 6. The CDR3 has 14 amino acids. CDR3 protein: CASSSSGYTDTQYF. The CDR3 DNA sequence: TGTGCCAGCTCGTCTAGCGGGTACACAGATACGCAGTATTTT. Complete variable domain (other parts from reference TRBV9 and TRBJ2-3): DSGVTQTPKHLITATGQRVTLRCSPRSGDLSVYWYQQSLDQGLQFLIQYYNGEERAKGNILERFSAQQFPDLHSELNLSSLELGDSALYFCASSSSGYTDTQYFGPGTRLTVL.

The chain employs TRBV3-1 (or the pseudogene TRBV3-2) and TRBJ1-4, with D unclear. The CDR3 covers 14 residues. The V gene's germline CDR1 is LGHDT and CDR2 YNNKEL (reference sequence). V was cut by 3 bases and J by 7 bases, with 12 bases left in between. CDR3 region: CASSQVTWSEKLFF. As DNA, the CDR3 is TGTGCCAGCAGCCAGGTTACCTGGAGTGAAAAACTGTTTTTT.